These 10 T cell receptor beta chains were all obtained from the same sample, sequenced in a study of response to subunit inactivated influenza vaccine. TCRdb analysed the RT-PCR reads with MiXCR anew, one entry per CDR3 protein. The repertoire holds about 540,000 distinct CDR3 sequences, with under 25% as singletons. This sample also appeared in a second study, on T cells expressing NK-cell markers. As reported in that work: UMIs were included in TCR beta cDNA generated by 5'RACE template switching.

Sequenced material: CD4+ T cells sorted from PBMCs, taken less than 13 days after vaccination. The origin of the receptors is a middle-aged man who received an inactivated influenza vaccine.

This clonotype was picked up a small number of times. The chain links TRBV4-1 to TRBJ2-4; no firm D call. CDR1 is MGHRA and CDR2 is YSYEKL in the germline V gene. The CDR3 has 17 residues. V was cut by 1 base and J by 1 base, with 14 bases left in between. This CDR3 reads CASSQAVPEWAKNIQYF. CDR3 DNA sequence: TGCGCCAGCAGCCAAGCAGTCCCCGAGTGGGCCAAAAACATTCAGTACTTC.

The sample holds many counts of this clonotype. V gene TRBV5-1 combines with J gene TRBJ2-1; D is undetermined. Germline CDR1 SGHRS, CDR2 YFSETQ. The CDR3 loop spans 13 amino acids. With 0 bases removed from V and 8 bases from J, the gap between germline ends came to 9 bases. The CDR3 nucleotides are TGCGCCAGCAGCTTGGGCTTTGGGGATGAGCAGTTCTTC. Its protein is CASSLGFGDEQFF.

The gene calls are TRBV18 and TRBJ2-7; 7 positions agree with TRBD1. Germline assignment: CDR1 KGHSH and CDR2 LQKENI. V was clipped by 4 bases and J by 7 bases; unmatched bases: 13. The CDR3 has 15 amino acids. The DNA for the CDR3 is TGTGCCAGCTCACACGGACAGGTGAAGGCCCTGGAGCAGTACTTC. Amino acids: CASSHGQVKALEQYF.

This clonotype has only a few counts. This chain connects TRBV6-2 or TRBV6-3 to TRBJ2-7; D is possibly TRBD2 (6 bases). CDR1 and CDR2 from the germline V gene are MNHEY and SVGEGT. Trimming shortened V by 4 bases and J by 7 bases, and 23 bases separated the two germline ends. There are 16 residues in the CDR3. The CDR3 loop is CASSSQTSGGAGEQYF. The CDR3, as DNA: TGTGCCAGCAGTTCCCAAACCTCCGGGGGAGCCGGGGAGCAGTACTTC.

The V gene is TRBV7-9, the J gene TRBJ2-5; D is tentatively TRBD1 or TRBD2 (5 bases each). CDR3 length equals 15 residues. Germline V gene sequence: CDR1 SEHNR, CDR2 FQNEAQ (reference sequence). Trimming stripped 2 bases from V and 5 bases from J, with 15 bases between. The CDR3 DNA is TGTGCCAGCAGCTTAAGTACCGGGACCGTTGAGACCCAGTACTTC. Amino acid sequence: CASSLSTGTVETQYF. The variable domain in full, completed from reference TRBV7-9 and TRBJ2-5, reads DTGVSQNPRHKITKRGQNVTFRCDPISEHNRLYWYRQTLGQGPEFLTYFQNEAQLEKSRLLSDRFSAERPKGSFSTLEIQRTEQGDSAMYLCASSLSTGTVETQYFGPGTRLLVL.

This clonotype was picked up one time. A read error may account for a junction end that differs from germline. The chain employs TRBV7-2 and TRBJ2-1; 8 nucleotides match TRBD2. This CDR3 comprises 16 residues. Germline V CDR1 and CDR2: SGHTA, FQGNSA. The CDR3 here is CASSRMSGSSFNEQFF. CDR3 coding DNA: TGTGCCAGCAGCCGAATGAGCGGGAGCTCCTTCAATGAGCAGTTCTTC.

The J gene is TRBJ2-5, the V gene TRBV3-1, with D perhaps being TRBD1 or TRBD2 (5 bases each). The CDR3 runs to 16 residues. The V and J ends lost 0 bases and 1 base respectively, with 12 bases between them. CDR1 and CDR2 from the germline V gene are LGHDT and YNNKEL (reference sequence). In DNA, the CDR3 is TGTGCCAGCAGCCAAGATCGAGGGGTGGTCCAAGAGACCCAGTACTTC. It encodes CASSQDRGVVQETQYF.

This clonotype appeared a few times. The chain uses TRBV7-9 and TRBJ2-5; 9 bases are a match to TRBD2. The CDR3 extends over 14 amino acids. The germline CDR1 and CDR2 sequences are SEHNR and FQNEAQ (reference sequence). J lost 4 bases, V lost 6 bases, and 6 bases had no gene match. CDR3: CASSIAGAGETQYF. In DNA form, the CDR3 reads TGTGCCAGCAGTATAGCGGGGGCGGGAGAGACCCAGTACTTC.

This clonotype was observed a few times. This rearrangement joins TRBV9 to TRBJ2-5, with 13 bases fitting TRBD2. The CDR3 totals 16 residues. Trimming took 4 bases from V and 4 from J; bases not matched to a gene: 7. Per the germline V gene, CDR1 is SGDLS and CDR2 is YYNGEE. In DNA form, the CDR3 reads TGTGCCAGCAGCAAAACTAGCGGGGGGGCCGGAGAGACCCAGTACTTC. It encodes CASSKTSGGAGETQYF.

The chain has TRBV4-3 and TRBJ1-2; no reliable D call. Trimming removed 1 base from V and 5 bases from J, with 11 bases in between. Germline assignment: CDR1 LGHNA and CDR2 YSLEER. This CDR3 is 14 amino acids long. CDR3 region: CASSQGTRWYGYTF. The CDR3 region has the DNA TGCGCCAGCAGCCAAGGAACAAGGTGGTATGGCTACACCTTC.